Described below is a single T cell receptor beta chain sequence and its context. Its matching antigen is unknown. The data originate from a study of CD8 T cells in Susac syndrome. Study-level points and caveats: That the number of individuals in its TCR sequencing and HLA analysis was relatively small was acknowledged by the study.

When the RNA was reverse transcribed, random hexamers were used with an input of roughly 0.5 to 1 ug. Across 54 Vbeta and 13 Jbeta, TCR beta CDR3 was amplified with immunoSEQ multiplex PCR. TCRdb reanalysed the immunoSEQ multiplex PCR reads using MiXCR and keeps one entry per CDR3 protein. This sample has about 50,000 distinct CDR3 sequences, with around 93% found just once. The sequence came from a human donor with multiple sclerosis. Material: CD8+ T cells from PBMCs.

The CDR3 sequence is CASGARGANQPQHF. For the CDR3, the DNA is TGTGCCAGTGGCGCGAGGGGGGCCAATCAGCCCCAGCATTTT. V gene TRBV6-1 combines with J gene TRBJ1-5, with D possibly being TRBD1 (6 bases). V was pared by 9 bases and J by 3 bases, with 15 bases between. The CDR3 has 14 residues. Germline CDR1 and CDR2: MNHNS and SASEGT.